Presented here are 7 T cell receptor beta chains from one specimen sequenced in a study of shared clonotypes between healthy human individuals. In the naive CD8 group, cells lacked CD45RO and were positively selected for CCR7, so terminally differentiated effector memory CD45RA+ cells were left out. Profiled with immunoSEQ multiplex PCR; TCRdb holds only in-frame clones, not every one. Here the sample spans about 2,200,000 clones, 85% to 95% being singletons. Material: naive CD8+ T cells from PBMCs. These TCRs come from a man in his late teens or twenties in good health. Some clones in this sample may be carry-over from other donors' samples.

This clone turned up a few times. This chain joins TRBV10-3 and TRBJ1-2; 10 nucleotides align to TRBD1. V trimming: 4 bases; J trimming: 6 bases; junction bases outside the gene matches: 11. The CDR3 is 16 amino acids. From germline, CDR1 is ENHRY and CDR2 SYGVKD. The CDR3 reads CAISGTGGLKPDGYTF. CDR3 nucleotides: TGTGCCATCAGTGGGACAGGGGGACTAAAACCCGATGGCTACACCTTC.

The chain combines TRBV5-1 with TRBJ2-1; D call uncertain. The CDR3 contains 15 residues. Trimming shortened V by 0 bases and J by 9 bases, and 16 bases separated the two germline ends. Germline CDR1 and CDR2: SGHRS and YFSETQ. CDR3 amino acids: CASSLGLPPPGEQFF. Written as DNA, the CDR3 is TGCGCCAGCAGCTTGGGCCTCCCTCCTCCCGGTGAGCAGTTCTTC. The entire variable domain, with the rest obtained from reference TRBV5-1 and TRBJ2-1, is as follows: KAGVTQTPRYLIKTRGQQVTLSCSPISGHRSVSWYQQTPGQGLQFLFEYFSETQRNKGNFPGRFSGRQFSNSRSEMNVSTLELGDSALYLCASSLGLPPPGEQFFGPGTRLTVL.

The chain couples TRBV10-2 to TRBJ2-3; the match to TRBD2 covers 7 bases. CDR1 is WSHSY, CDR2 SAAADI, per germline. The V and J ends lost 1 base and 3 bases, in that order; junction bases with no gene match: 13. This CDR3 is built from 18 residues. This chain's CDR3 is CASSEFGTTFVRTDTQYF. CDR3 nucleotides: TGCGCCAGCAGTGAGTTTGGGACTACCTTTGTTAGGACAGATACGCAGTATTTT.

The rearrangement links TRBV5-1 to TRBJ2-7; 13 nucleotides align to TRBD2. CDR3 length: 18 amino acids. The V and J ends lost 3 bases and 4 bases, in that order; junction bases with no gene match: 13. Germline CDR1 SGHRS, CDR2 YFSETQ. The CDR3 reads CASSSSGLAGDISYEQYF. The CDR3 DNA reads TGCGCCAGCAGCTCCTCCGGACTAGCGGGAGATATAAGTTACGAGCAGTACTTC.

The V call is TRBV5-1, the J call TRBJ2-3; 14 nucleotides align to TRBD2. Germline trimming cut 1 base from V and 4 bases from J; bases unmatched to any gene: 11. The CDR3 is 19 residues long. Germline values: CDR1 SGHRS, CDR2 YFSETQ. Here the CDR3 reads CASSLTGLAGEESADTQYF. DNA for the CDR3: TGCGCCAGCAGCTTGACGGGACTAGCGGGAGAAGAGTCGGCAGATACGCAGTATTTT.

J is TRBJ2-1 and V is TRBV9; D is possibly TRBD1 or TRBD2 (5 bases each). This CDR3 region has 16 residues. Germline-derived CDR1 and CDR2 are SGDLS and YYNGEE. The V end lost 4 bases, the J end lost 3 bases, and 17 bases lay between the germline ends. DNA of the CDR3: TGTGCCAGCAGCTTAACTCGGGACGGGGTCTACAATGAGCAGTTCTTC. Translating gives CASSLTRDGVYNEQFF.

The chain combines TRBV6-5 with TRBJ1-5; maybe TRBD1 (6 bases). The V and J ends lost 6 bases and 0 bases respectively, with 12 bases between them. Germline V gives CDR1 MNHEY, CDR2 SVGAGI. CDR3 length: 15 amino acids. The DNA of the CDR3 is TGTGCCAGCAGACCCGGACAGAATAGCAATCAGCCCCAGCATTTT. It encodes CASRPGQNSNQPQHF.